This TCR beta chain was captured in a study of blood T cells in healthy people across ages. Germline lookup yields CDR1 LNHDA and CDR2 SQIVND (reference sequence). V was clipped by 5 bases and J by 6 bases; unmatched bases: 12. The CDR3 runs to 16 residues. A sample-barcoded 5' primer and a J-beta primer mix were used in a second PCR of roughly 7 to 11 cycles. The authors tagged each cDNA molecule using a template-switch adaptor with 12 random nucleotides. TCRdb itself ran the 5' RACE reads through MiXCR, one entry per CDR3 protein. Here the sample spans some 760,000 distinct CDR3 sequences, 25% being singletons. These same records also appear under a second study, on T cells of mothers and their children. In that study: The study obtained over 8 million TCR beta CDR3 reads per mother and 2.5 million to 3 million per child.

The clonotype was recovered from a boy younger than 18 in good health. V and J are TRBV19 and TRBJ1-4, with 7 bases aligning to TRBD1. Sequencing was done on a sample of blood. CDR3: CASSHVPQGRDEKLFF. Here the CDR3 DNA reads TGTGCCAGTAGTCACGTTCCACAGGGGAGAGATGAAAAACTGTTTTTT.